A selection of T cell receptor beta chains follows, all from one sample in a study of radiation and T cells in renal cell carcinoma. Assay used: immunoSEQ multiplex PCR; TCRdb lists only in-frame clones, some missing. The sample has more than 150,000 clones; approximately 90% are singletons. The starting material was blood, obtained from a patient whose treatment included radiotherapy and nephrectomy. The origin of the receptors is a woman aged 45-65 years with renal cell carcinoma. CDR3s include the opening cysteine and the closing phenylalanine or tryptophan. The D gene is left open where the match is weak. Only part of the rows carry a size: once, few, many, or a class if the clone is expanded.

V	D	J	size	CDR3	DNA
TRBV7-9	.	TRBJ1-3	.	CASSLRGAGNTIYF	TGTGCCAGCAGCCTCAGGGGAGCTGGAAACACCATATATTTT
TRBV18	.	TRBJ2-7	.	CASSGLVVYEQYF	TGTGCCAGCTCAGGGCTAGTTGTGTACGAGCAGTACTTC
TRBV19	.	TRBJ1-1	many	CASSWTTNTEAFF	TGTGCCAGTAGCTGGACGACGAACACTGAAGCTTTCTTT
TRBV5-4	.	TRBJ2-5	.	CASSLAGVGETQYF	TGTGCCAGCAGCTTGGCCGGGGTTGGAGAGACCCAGTACTTC
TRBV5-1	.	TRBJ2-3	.	CASSADSTDTQYF	TGCGCCAGCAGCGCGGATAGCACAGATACGCAGTATTTT
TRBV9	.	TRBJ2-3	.	CASSVDPATDTQYF	TGTGCCAGCAGCGTAGATCCCGCGACAGATACGCAGTATTTT
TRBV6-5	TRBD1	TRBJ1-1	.	CATEGAPNTEAFF	TGTGCCACCGAGGGGGCCCCGAACACTGAAGCTTTCTTT
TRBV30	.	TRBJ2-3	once	CAWSVSFLGTDTQYF	TGTGCCTGGAGTGTATCGTTCCTAGGCACAGATACGCAGTATTTT
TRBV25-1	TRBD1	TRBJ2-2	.	CASSEPGTGVTGELFF	TGTGCCAGCAGTGAACCCGGGACAGGGGTCACCGGGGAGCTGTTTTTT
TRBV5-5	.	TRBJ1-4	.	CASSLVGQGKLFF	TGTGCCAGCAGCTTGGTAGGCCAGGGGAAACTGTTTTTT
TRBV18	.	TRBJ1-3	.	CASSPVAIVDTIYF	TGTGCCAGCTCACCGGTCGCCATAGTTGACACCATATATTTT
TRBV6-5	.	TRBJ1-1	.	CASSYSNPRNTEAFF	TGTGCCAGCAGTTACTCGAATCCGCGAAACACTGAAGCTTTCTTT
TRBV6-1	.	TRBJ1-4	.	CASSEGSRVGEKLFF	TGTGCCAGCAGTGAGGGGTCGCGCGTAGGTGAAAAACTGTTTTTT
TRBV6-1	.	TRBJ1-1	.	CASSVEYMNTEAFF	TGTGCCAGCAGTGTTGAGTACATGAACACTGAAGCTTTCTTT
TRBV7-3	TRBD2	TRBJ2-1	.	CASSSGTSDEQFF	TGTGCCAGCAGCTCCGGGACTAGCGATGAGCAGTTCTTC
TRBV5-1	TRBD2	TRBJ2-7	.	CASSLGAGIYEQYF	TGCGCCAGCAGCTTGGGAGCGGGGATCTACGAGCAGTACTTC
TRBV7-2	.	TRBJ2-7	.	CASSLAESGYEQYF	TGTGCCAGCAGCTTGGCGGAGTCCGGCTACGAGCAGTACTTC
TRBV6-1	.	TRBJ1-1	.	CASSVGSTEAFF	TGTGCCAGCAGCGTAGGGAGCACTGAAGCTTTCTTT
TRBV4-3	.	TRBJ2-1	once	CASSQEPARDNEQFF	TGCGCCAGCAGCCAAGAACCAGCGAGGGACAATGAGCAGTTCTTC
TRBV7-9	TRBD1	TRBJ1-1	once	CASTEPNRGFAEAFF	TGTGCCAGTACCGAGCCTAACAGGGGGTTCGCTGAAGCTTTCTTT
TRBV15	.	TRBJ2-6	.	CATSRAGAGANVLTF	TGTGCCACCAGCAGAGCAGGGGCTGGGGCCAACGTCCTGACTTTC
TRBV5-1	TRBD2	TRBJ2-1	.	CASSRTSGVYNEQFF	TGCGCCAGCAGTCGCACTAGCGGGGTCTACAATGAGCAGTTCTTC
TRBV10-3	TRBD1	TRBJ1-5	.	CAIRNGQDQPQHF	TGTGCCATCAGGAATGGACAGGATCAGCCCCAGCATTTT
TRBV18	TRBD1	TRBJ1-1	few	CASSEDRGNTEAFF	TGTGCCAGCTCAGAGGACAGGGGGAACACTGAAGCTTTCTTT
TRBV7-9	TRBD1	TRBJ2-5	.	CASSSKTGGATQYF	TGTGCCAGCAGCTCGAAGACAGGGGGCGCGACCCAGTACTTC
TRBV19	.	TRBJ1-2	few	CASSIGGGFNYGYTF	TGTGCCAGTAGTATAGGGGGCGGATTTAACTATGGCTACACCTTC
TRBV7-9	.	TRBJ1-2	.	CASSLVIEAASGRGYTF	TGTGCCAGCAGCTTAGTTATTGAAGCAGCCTCAGGTCGGGGCTACACCTTC
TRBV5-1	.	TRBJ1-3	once	CASSSDGDSGNTIYF	TGCGCCAGCAGCTCCGACGGAGACTCTGGAAACACCATATATTTT